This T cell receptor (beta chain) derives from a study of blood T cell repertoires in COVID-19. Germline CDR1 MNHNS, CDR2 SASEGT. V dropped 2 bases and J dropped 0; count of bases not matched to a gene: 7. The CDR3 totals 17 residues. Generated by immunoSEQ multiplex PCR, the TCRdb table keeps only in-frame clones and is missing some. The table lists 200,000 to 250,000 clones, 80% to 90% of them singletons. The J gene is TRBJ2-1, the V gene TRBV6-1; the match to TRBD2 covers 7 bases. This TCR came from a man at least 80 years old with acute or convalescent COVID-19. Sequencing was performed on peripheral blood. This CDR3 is CASSEHGGGSSYNEQFF. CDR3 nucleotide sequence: TGTGCCAGCAGTGAACATGGCGGGGGAAGCTCCTACAATGAGCAGTTCTTC.